The present T cell receptor (beta chain) was sequenced within a study of T cell clones after liver transplantation. The CDR3 totals 16 residues. Germline V gene data show CDR1 as SGHNT and CDR2 as YENEEA. V lost 0 bases and J lost 0, with 9 bases in between. This clone was detected once. Clones were sequenced by immunoSEQ multiplex PCR, and TCRdb holds only the in-frame ones, with some missing. The sample shows about 51,000 clones, about 90% of them seen only once. The origin of this receptor is a human patient who received a liver transplant. Some of the T cells might come from the graft donor. This sample comprised CD8+ T cells from blood, obtained 12 months after liver transplant. The chain couples TRBV11-3 to TRBJ2-1; D not certain. CDR3 in amino acids: CASSLDRGSSYNEQFF. The CDR3, as DNA: TGTGCCAGCAGCTTAGATCGTGGCAGCTCCTACAATGAGCAGTTCTTC.